This entry is about one T cell receptor beta chain. Single viable CD3+CD4+CD8-CD45RO+ cells were sorted as the memory CD4+ T cells. Serostatus was set by detecting CMV pp150, pp28, p38, p52 IgG. Positive selection with CD4 microbeads enriched total CD4+ T cells. These data come from a study of memory CD4+ T cells and cytomegalovirus serostatus. This CDR3 has 13 residues. Trimming removed 4 bases from V and 0 bases from J, with 5 bases in between. Germline V gene data show CDR1 as SGHTS and CDR2 as YDEGEE. Per the authors' pipeline: Out-of-frame sequences were removed, leaving roughly 2.1 million distinct TCRbeta sequences. Assay used: immunoSEQ multiplex PCR; TCRdb lists only in-frame clones, some missing. That table supplies the V and J calls and clone size; D and trimming were determined from the DNA. The sample lists under 100,000 clones; 80% were seen once.

This TCR came from an adult in good health and CMV-seronegative. Sequences were obtained from memory CD4+ T cells from blood. The rearrangement joins TRBV5-8 to TRBJ2-4, with D hard to call. The CDR3 nucleotides are TGTGCCAGCAGCCGGCTAGCCAAAAACATTCAGTACTTC. Translation: CASSRLAKNIQYF.